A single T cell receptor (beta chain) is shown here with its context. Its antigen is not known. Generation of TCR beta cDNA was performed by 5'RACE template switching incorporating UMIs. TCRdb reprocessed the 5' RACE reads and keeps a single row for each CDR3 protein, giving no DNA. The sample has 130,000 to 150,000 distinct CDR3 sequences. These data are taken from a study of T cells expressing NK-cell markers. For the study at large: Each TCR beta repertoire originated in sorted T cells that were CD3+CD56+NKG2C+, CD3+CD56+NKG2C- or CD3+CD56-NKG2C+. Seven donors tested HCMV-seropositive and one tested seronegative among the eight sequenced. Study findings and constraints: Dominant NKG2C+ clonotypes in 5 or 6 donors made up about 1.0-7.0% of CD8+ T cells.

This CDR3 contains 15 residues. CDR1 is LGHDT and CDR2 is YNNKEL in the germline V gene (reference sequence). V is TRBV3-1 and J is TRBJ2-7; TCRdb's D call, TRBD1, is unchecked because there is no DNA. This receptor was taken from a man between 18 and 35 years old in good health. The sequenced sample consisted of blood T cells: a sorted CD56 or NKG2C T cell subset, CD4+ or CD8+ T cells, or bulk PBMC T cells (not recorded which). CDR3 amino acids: CASSHDRGLSYEQYF.